Below are 8 T cell receptor beta chains sequenced from a single sample in a study of Ad26.COV2.S vaccination and SARS-CoV-2 variants. Treatment indicated: roughly 18 received Ad26.COV2.S at low or high dose, single or two shots; roughly five received placebo; per-sample allocation not given. Repertoires come from day 63 after the first vaccine or placebo injection. Clones were read by immunoSEQ multiplex PCR, and TCRdb kept only the in-frame ones, dropping some. The sample lists around 250,000 clones, around 87% occurring once. Here the sequenced sample was peripheral blood, taken in a trial of Ad26.COV2.S vaccine versus placebo. These receptors were obtained from a person between 18 and 59 years old who received the Ad26.COV2.S COVID-19 vaccine or a placebo.

The chain combines TRBV7-2 with TRBJ2-3; 14 bases map to TRBD2. This CDR3 spans 15 amino acids. Germline CDR1 SGHTA, CDR2 FQGNSA. V was pared by 3 bases and J by 6 bases, with 2 bases of the junction left unmatched. CDR3 loop: CASSLTSGGADTQYF. DNA of the CDR3: TGTGCCAGCAGCTTGACTAGCGGGGGGGCGGATACGCAGTATTTT. Full variable domain (missing parts from reference TRBV7-2 and TRBJ2-3): GAGVSQSPSNKVTEKGKDVELRCDPISGHTALYWYRQSLGQGLEFLIYFQGNSAPDKSGLPSDRFSAERTGGSVSTLTIQRTQQEDSAVYLCASSLTSGGADTQYFGPGTRLTVL.

The chain uses TRBV30 and TRBJ2-5; 7 bases are a match to TRBD1. V lost 8 bases and J lost 4; bases outside the gene matches: 7. The CDR3 is made up of 12 amino acids. Per the germline V gene, CDR1 is GTSNPN and CDR2 is SVGIG (reference sequence). The DNA of the CDR3 is TGTGCCCGACAGGGTTGGGGAGAGACCCAGTACTTC. Translating it yields CARQGWGETQYF.

This clone showed up just once. V and J are TRBV7-2 and TRBJ1-3, with a possible D match to TRBD1 (5 bases). Deletions cut 5 bases from V and 4 bases from J, with 15 bases between. Germline V gene sequence: CDR1 SGHTA, CDR2 FQGNSA. The CDR3 has 15 residues. The CDR3 DNA reads as TGTGCCAGCAGCGCAGCCAGGGATAGGGGAAACACCATATATTTT. Its protein product is CASSAARDRGNTIYF.

The genes are TRBV7-2 and TRBJ2-7; 10 bases line up with TRBD2. Per germline, CDR1 SGHTA and CDR2 FQGNSA. This CDR3 comprises 15 residues. V shed 1 base and J 7 bases; nucleotides not matched to a gene: 7. The CDR3 sequence is CASSLGAGGLREQYF. CDR3 coding DNA: TGTGCCAGCAGCTTAGGAGCGGGGGGGCTTCGTGAGCAGTACTTC.

The chain employs TRBV10-3 and TRBJ1-6; no clear D. Germline loops: CDR1 ENHRY, CDR2 SYGVKD. V was cut by 5 bases and J by 0 bases, with 2 bases left in between. The CDR3 sequence is 13 residues long. CDR3: CAISSSYNSPLHF. Written as DNA, the CDR3 is TGTGCCATCAGTAGCTCCTATAATTCACCCCTCCACTTT.

This chain uses TRBV30 with TRBJ2-2; unclear D gene. There are 11 residues in the CDR3. Germline assignment: CDR1 GTSNPN and CDR2 SVGIG (reference sequence). Between the trimmed V and J ends, which lost 0 bases and 14 bases, there was a span of 10 bases. CDR3 protein: CAWSVLGPLFF. CDR3 nucleotide sequence: TGTGCCTGGAGTGTTCTAGGGCCCCTGTTTTTT.

The chain is built from TRBV7-9 and TRBJ1-3; tentatively, D is TRBD1 (6 bases). Trimming removed 4 bases from V and 3 bases from J, with 13 bases in between. This CDR3 has 15 residues. Germline values: CDR1 SEHNR, CDR2 FQNEAQ (reference sequence). CDR3 amino acids: CASSSLQGGGNTIYF. CDR3 nucleotide sequence: TGTGCCAGCAGCTCCCTACAGGGAGGTGGAAACACCATATATTTT.

Regarding this clone: One end of the junction does not line up with germline, which may come from a read error. The chain recombines TRBV6-1 with TRBJ1-4; the match to TRBD1 covers 7 bases. This CDR3 contains 14 residues. Germline CDR1 reads MNHNS; CDR2 reads SASEGT. CDR3 coding DNA: TGTGCCAGCAGCGAAGGCAGGGGGAATGAAAAACTGTTTTTT. Translated: CASSEGRGNEKLFF.